Below, 18 T cell receptor beta chains from the same sample are listed, as sequenced in a study of T cell responses to AZD1222 COVID-19 vaccine. Some clones are missing from TCRdb's copy, which holds only in-frame ones; the method was immunoSEQ multiplex PCR. This table holds 160,000 or so clones, 94% found once. The material sequenced was peripheral blood, taken 28 days after the second AZD1222 dose. These receptors were obtained from an adult who received the AZD1222 COVID-19 vaccine.

The rearrangement links TRBV2 to TRBJ1-1, with D maybe TRBD1 (6 bases). CDR1 and CDR2 (germline): SNHLY, FYNNEI. V lost 6 bases and J 7 bases, leaving 18 bases between the germline ends. The CDR3 is 14 residues long. CDR3 loop: CASRQGPLGGEAFF. The CDR3 coding sequence is TGTGCCAGCAGGCAGGGACCTTTAGGGGGTGAAGCTTTCTTT.

The chain links TRBV3-1 (or the pseudogene TRBV3-2) to TRBJ1-2; 10 bases line up with TRBD1. This CDR3 is built from 14 residues. The junction had 2 bases not matched to a gene; V was cut back by 2 bases and J by 5 bases. Per the germline V gene, CDR1 is LGHDT and CDR2 is YNNKEL (reference sequence). The chain's CDR3 is CASSQMGQGYGYTF. The CDR3 DNA follows: TGTGCCAGCAGCCAAATGGGACAGGGGTATGGCTACACCTTC.

The rearrangement links TRBV4-1 to TRBJ1-5, with D possibly being TRBD1 (6 bases). Germline lookup yields CDR1 MGHRA and CDR2 YSYEKL. V was pared by 1 base and J by 7 bases, with 14 bases between. The CDR3 length is 15 residues. The CDR3 DNA reads as TGCGCCAGCAGCCAAGTCCAGGGGCCTCGGCAGCCCCAGCATTTT. It yields the protein CASSQVQGPRQPQHF.

The chain is built from TRBV19 and TRBJ2-3; 9 nucleotides match TRBD1. Trimming took 4 bases from V and 5 from J; bases not matched to a gene: 10. This CDR3 has 16 amino acids. Germline lookup yields CDR1 LNHDA and CDR2 SQIVND (reference sequence). Written as DNA, the CDR3 is TGTGCCAGTAGTACGCCGAGACAGGGGGGCCGAGATACGCAGTATTTT. It is translated as CASSTPRQGGRDTQYF.

The chain uses TRBV30 and TRBJ2-7; 12 bases are shared with TRBD2. The germline V gene has CDR1 GTSNPN and CDR2 SVGIG (reference sequence). Trimming cost V 1 base and J 4 bases; bases outside gene matches: 5. The CDR3 loop spans 15 amino acids. CDR3 loop: CAWSGLGLAGYEQYF. CDR3 nucleotides: TGTGCCTGGAGTGGTTTGGGACTAGCGGGTTACGAGCAGTACTTC.

The V gene is TRBV3-1 (or the pseudogene TRBV3-2), the J gene TRBJ2-1, with 11 positions matching TRBD2. The J segment lost 5 bases and the V segment lost 2 bases, leaving 2 bases of the junction unmatched. This CDR3 has 15 residues. Germline CDR1 LGHDT, CDR2 YNNKEL (reference sequence). As DNA, the CDR3 is TGTGCCAGCAGCCAACTGACTAGCGGGAACAATGAGCAGTTCTTC. This sequence encodes CASSQLTSGNNEQFF.

This clone came up once. The chain combines TRBV19 with TRBJ1-2, with 7 bases matching TRBD1. V trimming: 6 bases; J trimming: 7 bases; junction bases outside the gene matches: 14. The germline gives CDR1 LNHDA, CDR2 SQIVND (reference sequence). There are 15 residues in the CDR3. In DNA, the CDR3 is TGTGCCAGTAGCCTGGGACAGTTAAAACGGAGTGGCTACACCTTC. It translates to CASSLGQLKRSGYTF. Complete variable domain (other parts from reference TRBV19 and TRBJ1-2): DGGITQSPKYLFRKEGQNVTLSCEQNLNHDAMYWYRQDPGQGLRLIYYSQIVNDFQKGDIAEGYSVSREKKESFPLTVTSAQKNPTAFYLCASSLGQLKRSGYTFGSGTRLTVV.

This chain links TRBV4-1 with TRBJ2-4; 10 bases map to TRBD2. Looked up from germline, CDR1 is MGHRA and CDR2 is YSYEKL. The junction had 10 bases not matched to a gene; V was cut back by 1 base and J by 1 base. The CDR3 contains 19 residues. CDR3 DNA sequence: TGCGCCAGCAGCCAAGCGTATCTTTCGACTAGCGGGGCCAAAAACATTCAGTACTTC. This encodes CASSQAYLSTSGAKNIQYF.

This clone occurred a few times. The gene calls are TRBV4-1 and TRBJ1-2; 7 positions match TRBD1. Germline V gene sequence: CDR1 MGHRA, CDR2 YSYEKL. This CDR3 region has 15 residues. V shed 4 bases, J shed 6 bases, and the junction held 11 bases outside the gene matches. Here the CDR3 DNA reads TGCGCCAGCAGCCTCCGAGTAGGGACAGAGGATGGCTACACCTTC. It specifies CASSLRVGTEDGYTF.

The chain recombines TRBV6-5 with TRBJ1-1, with D unresolved. This CDR3 is 12 amino acids long. Germline V lookup: CDR1 MNHEY, CDR2 SVGAGI. With 4 bases removed from V and 5 bases from J, the gap between germline ends came to 8 bases. In DNA, the CDR3 is TGTGCCAGCAGTTCGGGAGTGACTGAAGCTTTCTTT. It codes for CASSSGVTEAFF.

This chain connects TRBV7-9 to TRBJ1-1; D uncertain. Germline CDR1 reads SEHNR; CDR2 reads FQNEAQ (reference sequence). Trimming removed 2 bases at V and 0 bases at J, with 4 bases between. CDR3 length: 13 residues. CDR3 sequence: CASSLSLNTEAFF. CDR3 sequence (DNA): TGTGCCAGCAGCTTATCCCTGAACACTGAAGCTTTCTTT.

CDR3 nucleotide sequence: TGTGCCAGCAGCCTTCACAGGGAGCGGGGGCGTGGAGAGACCCAGTACTTC. Translating it yields CASSLHRERGRGETQYF. V usage is TRBV5-6 and J usage is TRBJ2-5, with 8 bases aligning to TRBD2. The V and J ends lost 4 bases and 4 bases, in that order; junction bases with no gene match: 15. This CDR3 has 17 residues. Germline CDR1 is SGHDT and CDR2 is YYEEEE.

J is TRBJ2-5 and V is TRBV29-1, with D uncertain. The ends were cut back, 4 bases at V and 2 bases at J, with 5 bases in the middle. Germline values: CDR1 SQVTM, CDR2 ANQGSEA. This CDR3 is 11 amino acids long. As DNA, the CDR3 is TGCAGCGTTGTCAGACAAGAGACCCAGTACTTC. This sequence encodes CSVVRQETQYF.

This clone was observed a single time. V gene TRBV29-1 combines with J gene TRBJ2-1, with 14 bases fitting TRBD2. Germline loops: CDR1 SQVTM, CDR2 ANQGSEA. V was pared by 7 bases and J by 5 bases, with 4 bases of the junction left unmatched. The CDR3 runs 14 residues. The DNA for the CDR3 is TGCAGCGCCGGGACTAGCGGGAGTAACAATGAGCAGTTCTTC. Amino acid sequence: CSAGTSGSNNEQFF.

The chain employs TRBV7-8 and TRBJ1-2; 8 bases are a match to TRBD1. Germline CDR1 and CDR2: SGHVS and FQNEAQ. The CDR3 covers 14 residues. The J segment lost 4 bases and the V segment lost 0 bases, leaving 1 base of the junction unmatched. The CDR3 nucleotides read TGTGCCAGCAGCTTAGCGGGACAGGTCTATGGCTACACCTTC. This translates into CASSLAGQVYGYTF.

The chain uses TRBV6-5 and TRBJ1-2; D is undetermined. The germline V and J ends were trimmed by 6 bases and 4 bases, with 12 bases remaining between them. The CDR3 extends over 13 amino acids. The germline V gene has CDR1 MNHEY and CDR2 SVGAGI. Here the CDR3 DNA reads TGTGCCAGCAGCAAGGGATGGGGCTATGGCTACACCTTC. Translating gives CASSKGWGYGYTF.

This CDR3 reads CASSLVRSDSGNTIYF. CDR3 in DNA: TGTGCCAGCAGCTTAGTCAGATCCGATTCTGGAAACACCATATATTTT. The chain couples TRBV7-2 to TRBJ1-3; D ambiguous. The CDR3 spans 16 residues. Trimming took off 1 base at V and 1 base at J, with 11 bases between the two ends. The germline V gene encodes CDR1 SGHTA and CDR2 FQGNSA.

The rearrangement joins TRBV18 to TRBJ1-5; 10 nucleotides match TRBD1. V gave up 2 bases and J gave up 3 bases; unmatched junction bases: 7. CDR1 is KGHSH and CDR2 is LQKENI in the germline V gene. The CDR3 is made up of 17 amino acids. CDR3 in amino acids: CASSPTPTGGSNQPQHF. CDR3 DNA sequence: TGTGCCAGCTCACCAACCCCGACAGGGGGCTCCAATCAGCCCCAGCATTTT.